The sequence of this T cell receptor beta chain was determined in a study of technical replicates of blood from a handful of donors. This table comes from immunoSEQ multiplex PCR, and its TCRdb copy is limited to in-frame clones, with some not included. Among under 85,000 clones, 95% to 98% were seen once, and the ten largest hold 0.3% to 0.35%. This CDR3 spans 13 amino acids. Germline CDR1 SGHNT, CDR2 YENEEA. The V end lost 5 bases, the J end lost 3 bases, and 10 bases lay between the germline ends. The rearrangement links TRBV11-3 to TRBJ1-2; D is undetermined. The sequence came from a human donor in good health. The sample comprised T cells isolated from PBMCs. As DNA, the CDR3 is TGTGCCAGCAGCCGAGCCGGGTACTATGGCTACACCTTC. This gives the protein CASSRAGYYGYTF.